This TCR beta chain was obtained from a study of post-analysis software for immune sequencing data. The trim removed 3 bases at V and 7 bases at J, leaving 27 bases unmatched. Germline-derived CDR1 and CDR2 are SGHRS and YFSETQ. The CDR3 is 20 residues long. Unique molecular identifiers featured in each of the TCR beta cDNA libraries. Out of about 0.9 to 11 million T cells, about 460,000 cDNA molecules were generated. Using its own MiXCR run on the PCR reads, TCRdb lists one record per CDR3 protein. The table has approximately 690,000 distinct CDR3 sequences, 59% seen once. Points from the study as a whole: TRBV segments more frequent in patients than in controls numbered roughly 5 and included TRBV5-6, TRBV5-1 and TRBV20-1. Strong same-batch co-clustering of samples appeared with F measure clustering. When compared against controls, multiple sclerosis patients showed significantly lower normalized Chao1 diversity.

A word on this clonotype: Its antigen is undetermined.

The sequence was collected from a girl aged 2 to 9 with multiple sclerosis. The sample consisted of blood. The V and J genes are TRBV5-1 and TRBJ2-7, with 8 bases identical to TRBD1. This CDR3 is CASSSGSRGQGLARTGEQYF. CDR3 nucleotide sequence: TGCGCCAGCAGCTCCGGGTCCAGAGGACAGGGATTAGCGAGGACGGGGGAGCAGTACTTC.